The clone carrying this T cell receptor beta chain was observed a single time. This sample is drawn from a study of blood T cell repertoires in COVID-19. Study-level background: From the United States, Italy and Spain came samples of acute and convalescent COVID-19. From T cells, B-cell-depleted T cells, or PBMCs came the material, which was cDNA or gDNA.

Between the trimmed V and J ends, which lost 6 bases and 0 bases, there was a span of 9 bases. Germline CDR1 is WSHSY and CDR2 is SAAADI. This CDR3 has 14 amino acids. Assay used: immunoSEQ multiplex PCR; TCRdb lists only in-frame clones, some missing. The table has 120,000 or so clones, 85% to 90% seen once; the top ten hold around 8%. The V call is TRBV10-2, the J call TRBJ1-3; possible D gene TRBD1, 6 bases. The sample consisted of peripheral blood. The sequence came from a man between 65 and 85 years old who had recovered from COVID-19. The CDR3 bases are TGCGCCAGCAGGACAGGATACTCTGGAAACACCATATATTTT. Translation gives CASRTGYSGNTIYF.